This T cell receptor (beta chain) is drawn from a study of blood T cell repertoires in COVID-19. In the study overall: The United States, Italy and Spain supplied acute and convalescent COVID-19 samples. PBMCs, B-cell-depleted T cells, or T cells were the source of the cDNA or gDNA that made up the material.

The authors' processing: Reference gene primer amplification gave nucleated cell count estimates. Sequencing used immunoSEQ multiplex PCR; TCRdb keeps in-frame clones, though not all of them. D and trimming were read from the DNA, whereas the V and J calls and clone size are those reported in that table. The table lists 95,000 to 100,000 clones, 70% to 90% of them singletons. CDR1 is SGHNT and CDR2 is YENEEA in the germline V gene. The length of the CDR3 is 14 residues. V gave up 6 bases and J gave up 2 bases; unmatched junction bases: 6. The receptor's source is a woman aged 25 to 39 with acute or convalescent COVID-19. The chain links TRBV11-3 to TRBJ2-7; 8 bases match TRBD2. Sequencing was carried out using peripheral blood. The CDR3 DNA follows: TGTGCCAGCAGAAAGAGCGGGGGAACCTACGAGCAGTACTTC. It yields the protein CASRKSGGTYEQYF.